This T cell receptor (beta chain) was observed in a study of T cells in Graves' hyperthyroidism and ophthalmopathy (dated by TCRdb to the late 2010s). Regarding the study in general: Peripheral blood was sampled at the time of initial diagnosis, prior to any treatment. Whether ophthalmopathy could be predicted prospectively was tested in an independent validation cohort made up of 18 to 20 hyperthyroidism patients plus 17 patients who later progressed to ophthalmopathy. According to the paper, TCR Vbeta CDR3 sequencing was carried out on over 130 peripheral blood samples, which came from around 43 ophthalmopathy, 75 to 80 hyperthyroidism and approximately 17 progressor patients. In roughly six Graves' hyperthyroidism patients, the study also compared T-cell repertoires from thyroid tissue with T-cell repertoires from blood. To identify distinguishing TCR V-J signatures, a discovery cohort of 100 or so patients was used, comprising some 43 with Graves' ophthalmopathy and 57 with stable Graves' hyperthyroidism. The 85 to 100 discovery patients were divided at random into training and test sets in a 7:3 ratio. Following sampling, methimazole starting at 30 mg daily was given to hyperthyroidism patients, and high-dose intravenous methylprednisolone was given to ophthalmopathy patients.

A note on this clonotype: The specificity of this receptor is unknown. No clone much larger than this one lies a single base away; base qualities are absent.

TCR beta CDR3 regions were amplified from RNA transcripts. A first-round RT-PCR of the TCR CDR3 used the HTBI primer set with the Qiagen OneStep RT-PCR kit. Libraries were constructed in a second round of multiplex PCR, after which size selection and purification were performed. The libraries were sequenced on an Illumina HiSeq2000 using paired-end 100 bp reads. The original methods were these. SOAPnuke was used to process the raw data, removing reads that contained adapters or uncalled bases, had a mean Phred below 15, or lacked an exact match to the constant primer or identifier. High-quality paired reads were merged using COPE v1.2.5, and each unique nucleotide sequence was defined as a clonotype. MiTCR v1.1 was used to align the clonotypes against IMGT TRBV, TRBD and TRBJ reference segments. Only V-J combinations with frequency above 0.0001, covering approximately 99% of repertoires, were analysed. The TCS score was defined as the ratio of F50 (clonal expansion) to E x V (chaos), calculated using BLOSUM62-based TCRdist between CDR3 peptides within each V-J. Welch's t-statistics and random forest reduced 500 to 550 V-J features to about 12, which were used in a naive Bayes classifier (R e1071). Using fastp trimming at Q25 and MiXCR clonotype assembly, TCRdb reanalyzed the public sequencing data and kept in-frame beta chains. Every entry covers one CDR3 protein and lists the most common genes and DNA from its rows. TCRdb, rather than the study authors, made the V and J calls. The sample records about 350,000 distinct CDR3 sequences, approximately 15% of which are singletons. Jointly, the top ten make up 20% to 25% of the sample.

A patient counted as having stable Graves' hyperthyroidism if no progression to ophthalmopathy occurred over 18 months of follow-up. Hyperthyroidism patients were newly diagnosed, had a disease duration of under 2 months, and were aged 18 to 65 years. Patients with uncontrolled infections, other autoimmune diseases, pregnancy or lactation were excluded. Diagnoses were established on the basis of clinical symptoms, serum thyroxine and TRAb, thyroid ultrasound, and orbital computed tomography. PBMCs were isolated from approximately 10 ml of fresh peripheral blood by Ficoll-Paque density gradient centrifugation. Trizol reagent was used to extract total RNA, and RNA quality was then checked on an Agilent 2100 Bioanalyzer. On the study overall, not on this receptor specifically: Sample size was not statistically predetermined, and blinding of investigators to group allocation was not performed. In validation, the model predicted progression to ophthalmopathy a median of roughly 6.1 months before onset, with 70% to 71% sensitivity and roughly 79% specificity. Most expanded thyroid clonotypes (frequency above 0.001) were also found in blood, which suggests that blood repertoires may mirror thyroid immune responses. In cross-validation, a model built on a 13 V-J signature told ophthalmopathy apart from stable hyperthyroidism with roughly 87% sensitivity and around 81% specificity, and in testing the same model reached 80%/75%.

V was cut back by 0 bases and J by 0 bases, leaving a gap of 11 bases between them. The CDR3 has 15 amino acids, counting the end cysteine and phenylalanine. Of the read, only the CDR3 DNA is kept; its 45 bases are in frame from base 1. CDR1 DFQATT and CDR2 SNEGSKA were looked up in the germline V gene (reference sequence). This TCR derives from a woman aged 25-40 years with Graves' hyperthyroidism. The sample consisted of blood. The chain links TRBV20-1 with TRBJ1-1; no D gene is confidently identified. The CDR3 amino acid sequence is: CSARDRRGLNTEAFF. The sequence in DNA is TGCAGTGCTAGAGATCGCCGCGGCCTGAACACTGAAGCTTTCTTT.